The next 7 T cell receptor beta chains were all read from a single sample in a study of shared clonotypes between healthy human individuals. Method: immunoSEQ multiplex PCR; TCRdb's copy keeps in-frame clones and lacks some. The top ten hold over 1.5% of the sample, which has roughly 2.1 million clones, roughly 91% seen once. It was CD45RO-negative cells, positively selected for CCR7, that made up naive CD8 cells, with terminally differentiated effector memory CD45RA+ cells excluded. The sequenced sample was naive CD8+ T cells from PBMCs. The receptors come from a man in his late teens or twenties in good health. Some clones in this sample may be carry-over from other donors' samples.

The chain carries TRBV5-1 and TRBJ2-1, with 7 positions matching TRBD2. CDR1 is SGHRS and CDR2 is YFSETQ in the germline V gene. The junction had 8 bases not matched to a gene; V was cut back by 4 bases and J by 4 bases. This CDR3 is built from 15 residues. CDR3 amino acids: CASSLEGRGYNEQFF. CDR3 bases: TGCGCCAGCAGCCTGGAAGGGAGGGGTTACAATGAGCAGTTCTTC.

The chain has TRBV19 and TRBJ2-6; tentative D call: TRBD2 (6 bases). The CDR3 sequence is 19 residues long. Germline CDR1 LNHDA, CDR2 SQIVND (reference sequence). Trimming removed 5 bases at V and 2 bases at J, with 22 bases between. CDR3 protein: CASSPPWRAVRPGANVLTF. The CDR3 DNA follows: TGTGCCAGTAGTCCCCCGTGGAGGGCAGTTCGTCCTGGGGCCAACGTCCTGACTTTC.

The genes are TRBV21-1 and TRBJ2-5; the table names TRBD2, a call not compared with the DNA. TRBV21-1 is a recognized pseudogene. The CDR3 has 14 residues. In DNA, the CDR3 is TGTGCCAGCAGCAGTCCGGGACTAGGGGAGACCCAGTACTTC. Translation: CASSSPGLGETQYF.

The J gene is TRBJ2-1, the V gene TRBV18, with 13 bases lining up with TRBD2. The germline V gene encodes CDR1 KGHSH and CDR2 LQKENI. J was trimmed by 5 bases and V by 3 bases; bases with no gene match: 7. The CDR3 contains 17 residues. CDR3 in DNA: TGTGCCAGCTCACCTTTTCGGGGGACTAGCGGGAACAATGAGCAGTTCTTC. It translates to CASSPFRGTSGNNEQFF.

The rearrangement links TRBV7-9 to TRBJ1-4; 8 nucleotides agree with TRBD1. This CDR3 is 15 amino acids long. Germline lookup yields CDR1 SEHNR and CDR2 FQNEAQ (reference sequence). Losses at the gene ends were 5 bases for V and 3 bases for J; bases not matched to a gene: 5. This CDR3 is CASSHPQGANEKLFF. CDR3 DNA: TGTGCCAGCAGCCACCCACAGGGGGCTAATGAAAAACTGTTTTTT.

The gene calls are TRBV7-2 and TRBJ2-5; TRBD1 is a possible D gene (6 bases). The CDR3 spans 14 residues. Per germline, CDR1 SGHTA and CDR2 FQGNSA. Trimming pared 6 bases from V and 4 bases from J, leaving 15 bases between. The CDR3 reads CASRPGRGLETQYF. In nucleotides, the CDR3 is TGTGCCAGCAGACCCGGAAGGGGGTTAGAGACCCAGTACTTC.

The rearrangement uses TRBV9 and TRBJ2-3; the D gene is possibly TRBD2 (5 bases). V was cut by 4 bases and J by 1 base, with 19 bases left in between. Germline V lookup: CDR1 SGDLS, CDR2 YYNGEE. The CDR3 has 17 residues. CDR3 amino acids: CASSRARSGHGTDTQYF. DNA for the CDR3: TGTGCCAGCAGCCGGGCCCGGAGCGGCCATGGCACAGATACGCAGTATTTT. The full variable domain, its missing parts supplied by reference TRBV9 and TRBJ2-3, is DSGVTQTPKHLITATGQRVTLRCSPRSGDLSVYWYQQSLDQGLQFLIQYYNGEERAKGNILERFSAQQFPDLHSELNLSSLELGDSALYFCASSRARSGHGTDTQYFGPGTRLTVL.